The 11 T cell receptor beta chains listed next were all sequenced from one sample in a study of T cell repertoires in aging, cancer and after chemotherapy. Rearranged V-D-J TRB sequences were amplified with a mixed TRB-A/B primer pool. TCRdb itself ran the multiplex PCR reads through MiXCR, one entry per CDR3 protein. Among around 6,000 distinct CDR3 sequences listed, 38% were seen once. Amplification of TCR beta used genomic DNA extracted from peripheral blood. Sequenced input: blood. Receptors were obtained from a human donor with a blood cancer.

The genes are TRBV12-3 or TRBV12-4 and TRBJ2-7; 8 bases are shared with TRBD2. The CDR3 runs 16 residues. With 2 bases clipped from V and 7 bases from J, the junction kept 13 bases outside the gene matches. The chain's CDR3 is CASSLSWTSRSGEQYF. CDR3 coding DNA: TGTGCCAGCAGTTTATCTTGGACTAGCAGGTCCGGGGAGCAGTACTTC.

The DNA of the CDR3 is TGTGCCAGCAGCTTAGGGGGGGTCCCCTATGGCTACACCTTC. This encodes CASSLGGVPYGYTF. V usage is TRBV7-6 and J usage is TRBJ1-2, with D maybe TRBD1 (5 bases). Trimming pared 1 base from V and 4 bases from J, leaving 10 bases between. This CDR3 has 14 amino acids. Germline loops: CDR1 SGHVS, CDR2 FNYEAQ. The variable domain in full, with the rest retrieved from reference TRBV7-6 and TRBJ1-2, is GAGVSQSPRYKVTKRGQDVALRCDPISGHVSLYWYRQALGQGPEFLTYFNYEAQQDKSGLPNDRFSAERPEGSISTLTIQRTEQRDSAMYRCASSLGGVPYGYTFGSGTRLTVV.

The table lists this clonotype with a few counts. The chain is built from TRBV7-6 and TRBJ2-6, with 9 bases aligning to TRBD2. CDR1 and CDR2 from the germline V gene are SGHVS and FNYEAQ. The CDR3 extends over 15 amino acids. The V gene end was trimmed by 6 bases and the J gene end by 2 bases; junction bases not matched to a gene: 2. The CDR3 region is CASRRTSAGANVLTF. CDR3 sequence (DNA): TGTGCCAGCAGACGGACTAGCGCTGGGGCCAACGTCCTGACTTTC.

This chain uses TRBV7-9 with TRBJ2-7; 11 bases agree with TRBD2. This CDR3 is built from 16 residues. V shed 2 bases and J 0 bases; nucleotides not matched to a gene: 3. Germline V gene data show CDR1 as SEHNR and CDR2 as FQNEAQ (reference sequence). The CDR3 DNA reads as TGTGCCAGCAGCTTACCTCTAGCGGGAGGCTCCTACGAGCAGTACTTC. This encodes CASSLPLAGGSYEQYF.

The CDR3 loop reads CASRDGQGYQPQHF. In DNA form, the CDR3 reads TGTGCCAGCAGAGACGGACAGGGGTATCAGCCCCAGCATTTT. The chain carries TRBV6-1 and TRBJ1-5; 9 bases map to TRBD1. CDR3 length: 14 amino acids. Losses at the gene ends were 6 bases for V and 5 bases for J; bases not matched to a gene: 5. Germline V gives CDR1 MNHNS, CDR2 SASEGT.

The chain has TRBV6-1 and TRBJ2-1; D is unclear. Trimming cost V 3 bases and J 4 bases, with 16 bases left between them. CDR3 length: 16 residues. CDR1 is MNHNS, CDR2 SASEGT, per germline. The CDR3 nucleotides read TGTGCCAGCAGTGATTACGGGCGTGGAGAGTACAATGAGCAGTTCTTC. It is translated as CASSDYGRGEYNEQFF.

The chain recombines TRBV15 with TRBJ2-2; TRBD2 might be the D (6 bases). Trimming stripped 1 base from V and 1 base from J, with 13 bases between. This CDR3 contains 17 residues. CDR1 LNHNV and CDR2 YYDKDF come from the germline V gene (reference sequence). This CDR3 reads CATSRGGGRLNTGELFF. In DNA, the CDR3 is TGTGCCACCAGCAGAGGGGGAGGCAGATTGAACACCGGGGAGCTGTTTTTT.

This clonotype was recorded a few times. This CDR3 is CASSYPGTARRPGYTF. The CDR3, as DNA: TGTGCCAGCAGTTACCCTGGGACAGCTCGTCGTCCTGGCTACACCTTC. The chain carries TRBV6-6 and TRBJ1-2; 7 bases match TRBD1. V shed 2 bases and J 7 bases; nucleotides not matched to a gene: 13. CDR1 MNHNY and CDR2 SVGAGI come from the germline V gene (reference sequence). The CDR3 covers 16 residues.

This clonotype was recorded a few times. The V gene is TRBV12-3 or TRBV12-4, the J gene TRBJ2-5; 11 nucleotides line up with TRBD2. This CDR3 comprises 14 residues. After removal of 3 bases from V and 5 bases from J, the junction contained 2 bases not matched to a gene. In DNA form, the CDR3 reads TGTGCCAGCAGTTTCCTAGCGGGAGGTGAGACCCAGTACTTC. Amino acids: CASSFLAGGETQYF.

V is TRBV19 and J is TRBJ1-5; D is possibly TRBD1 (6 bases). The CDR3 extends over 17 amino acids. With 6 bases removed from V and 0 bases from J, the gap between germline ends came to 18 bases. Germline V gene data show CDR1 as LNHDA and CDR2 as SQIVND (reference sequence). The CDR3: CASSPAGARYSNQPQHF. CDR3 sequence (DNA): TGTGCCAGTAGCCCCGCGGGGGCGCGTTATAGCAATCAGCCCCAGCATTTT.

DNA for the CDR3: TGTGCCAGCAGTTCCCCCCAGCTGAACACTGAAGCTTTCTTT. Protein: CASSSPQLNTEAFF. The chain has TRBV12-3 or TRBV12-4 and TRBJ1-1; D is unclear. Trimming stripped 4 bases from V and 0 bases from J, with 9 bases between. This CDR3 has 14 residues.